The sequence of this T cell receptor (beta chain) was determined in a study of blood T cell repertoires in COVID-19. Measured with immunoSEQ multiplex PCR; TCRdb has only the in-frame clones, and not every one. The data contain hundreds of thousands of clones, more than 75% of them singletons. The germline V and J ends were trimmed by 5 bases and 1 base, with 8 bases remaining between them. Germline V gene lookup returns CDR1 SGHTA and CDR2 FQGNSA. The CDR3 spans 13 residues. The cohort comprised adults aged 18 to 89 years residing in around 25 US areas. The chain couples TRBV7-2 to TRBJ1-1; no clear D. This receptor was taken from a woman younger than 45 who had recovered from COVID-19. Sequencing was carried out using PBMCs or T cells enriched from blood (not recorded which). The CDR3, as DNA: TGTGCCAGCAGCCCCCGACAGAACACTGAAGCTTTCTTT. Translating it yields CASSPRQNTEAFF. Combining the CDR3 with reference TRBV7-2 and TRBJ1-1 gives the whole variable domain GAGVSQSPSNKVTEKGKDVELRCDPISGHTALYWYRQSLGQGLEFLIYFQGNSAPDKSGLPSDRFSAERTGGSVSTLTIQRTQQEDSAVYLCASSPRQNTEAFFGQGTRLTVV.